These 16 T cell receptor beta chains came from one sample sequenced in a study of cytomegalovirus exposure and HLA in healthy donors. This PCR relied on a set of 60 Vbeta primers and 13 Jbeta primers. Using immunoSEQ multiplex PCR, the repertoire was profiled, and TCRdb retains in-frame clones only, with some absent. The data contain approximately 97,000 clones, approximately 81% of them singletons. The sequencing input was PBMCs. The receptors shown here come from a woman aged 70 to 79 in good health and CMV-seropositive.

This clone was seen a few times. This sequence joins TRBV29-1 and TRBJ2-3; 16 bases agree with TRBD2. CDR3 length: 16 amino acids. Trimming removed 7 bases from V and 4 bases from J; junction bases left unmatched: 8. Germline V gene lookup returns CDR1 SQVTM and CDR2 ANQGSEA. CDR3 sequence reads: CSETGLAGGPADTQYF. The CDR3 DNA is TGCAGCGAAACGGGACTAGCGGGAGGGCCGGCAGATACGCAGTATTTT.

The chain is built from TRBV6-6 and TRBJ1-4; D is ambiguous. Per the germline V gene, CDR1 is MNHNY and CDR2 is SVGAGI (reference sequence). There are 14 residues in the CDR3. V was shortened by 7 bases and J by 7 bases, with 16 bases between the two germline ends. The CDR3 loop is CASTNSLRGEKLFF. The CDR3 bases are TGTGCCAGCACTAACAGTCTACGGGGTGAAAAACTGTTTTTT.

The DNA for the CDR3 is TGTGCCAGCAGTCCACACTCGACAGGGGGCGGAACTAGTGTAGGTGAAAAACTGTTTTTT. Translated: CASSPHSTGGGTSVGEKLFF. The gene calls are TRBV27 and TRBJ1-4; 10 nucleotides line up with TRBD1. Germline assignment: CDR1 MNHEY and CDR2 SMNVEV (reference sequence). There are 20 residues in the CDR3. Trimming cost V 5 bases and J 7 bases; bases outside gene matches: 22.

The chain joins TRBV9 to TRBJ1-1, with D uncertain. Trimming left V 0 bases short and J 5 bases short, with 14 bases between. Per the germline V gene, CDR1 is SGDLS and CDR2 is YYNGEE. The CDR3 loop spans 15 amino acids. In nucleotides, the CDR3 is TGTGCCAGCAGCGTAGACGGGGTGAGTTGGACTGAAGCTTTCTTT. It translates to CASSVDGVSWTEAFF. Full variable domain (rest looked up from reference TRBV9 and TRBJ1-1): DSGVTQTPKHLITATGQRVTLRCSPRSGDLSVYWYQQSLDQGLQFLIQYYNGEERAKGNILERFSAQQFPDLHSELNLSSLELGDSALYFCASSVDGVSWTEAFFGQGTRLTVV.

The rearrangement uses TRBV21-1 and TRBJ2-5; TRBD1, the table's D call, was not compared with the DNA. TRBV21-1 is described as a pseudogene. This CDR3 spans 14 amino acids. CDR3 DNA sequence: TGTGCCAGCAGCCCACGACAGGGGAAAGAGACCCAGTACTTC. This codes for CASSPRQGKETQYF.

The rearrangement uses TRBV19 and TRBJ1-5; D is uncertain. The germline V gene encodes CDR1 LNHDA and CDR2 SQIVND (reference sequence). V was shortened by 5 bases and J by 2 bases, with 10 bases between the two germline ends. The CDR3 runs 14 residues. CDR3 loop: CASSPSGGNQPQHF. Here the CDR3 DNA reads TGTGCCAGTAGTCCCTCGGGAGGCAATCAGCCCCAGCATTTT. The full variable domain, in which reference TRBV19 and TRBJ1-5 provide the parts outside the CDR3, is DGGITQSPKYLFRKEGQNVTLSCEQNLNHDAMYWYRQDPGQGLRLIYYSQIVNDFQKGDIAEGYSVSREKKESFPLTVTSAQKNPTAFYLCASSPSGGNQPQHFGDGTRLSIL.

A word on this clone: One end of the junction varies from germline; a read error may be responsible. The identical CDR3 is also encoded by other nucleotide sequences in the sample. This chain uses TRBV5-5 with TRBJ1-4, with no clear D. The CDR3 contains 15 residues. Germline V lookup: CDR1 SGHKS, CDR2 YYEKEE (reference sequence). The CDR3 reads CASSPNVNPGEKLFF. The CDR3 nucleotides are TGCGCCAGCAGCCCAAACGTAAACCCGGGGGAAAAACTGTTTTTT.

The J gene is TRBJ2-7, the V gene TRBV19; 9 bases fit TRBD2. The CDR3 sequence is 14 residues long. Germline CDR1 reads LNHDA; CDR2 reads SQIVND (reference sequence). After removal of 5 bases from V and 7 bases from J, the junction contained 9 bases not matched to a gene. The CDR3 sequence is CASSRLAGPEEQYF. In DNA, the CDR3 is TGTGCCAGTAGTCGGCTAGCGGGACCCGAGGAGCAGTACTTC.

This clone was observed once. The V gene is TRBV7-3, the J gene TRBJ2-3; TRBD2 aligns across 13 bases. From germline, CDR1 is SGHTA and CDR2 FQGTGA. CDR3 length: 20 amino acids. Trimming at V came to 2 bases and at J to 1 base, leaving 12 bases not matched to a gene. Written as DNA, the CDR3 is TGTGCCAGCAGCTTAGGGAGCCCCTGGACTAGCGGGAGTGGCACAGATACGCAGTATTTT. Encoded protein: CASSLGSPWTSGSGTDTQYF. Looking up the rest from reference TRBV7-3 and TRBJ2-3 gives the full variable domain: GAGVSQTPSNKVTEKGKYVELRCDPISGHTALYWYRQSLGQGPEFLIYFQGTGAADDSGLPNDRFFAVRPEGSVSTLKIQRTERGDSAVYLCASSLGSPWTSGSGTDTQYFGPGTRLTVL.

The rearrangement links TRBV5-1 to TRBJ1-1, with D possibly matching TRBD1 (5 bases). Germline V gene data show CDR1 as SGHRS and CDR2 as YFSETQ. There are 12 residues in the CDR3. V lost 7 bases and J 4 bases, leaving 11 bases between the germline ends. CDR3 coding DNA: TGCGCCAGCCCCCGTACAGGCACTGAAGCTTTCTTT. Encoded protein: CASPRTGTEAFF.

The DNA for the CDR3 is TGTGCCAGCAGTCCTGTTGCTAGGGGACAAGCAAGGGAGCAGTACTTC. Translating it yields CASSPVARGQAREQYF. The rearrangement joins TRBV27 to TRBJ2-7; tentatively, D is TRBD1 (6 bases). The CDR3 spans 16 residues. Germline-derived CDR1 and CDR2 are MNHEY and SMNVEV (reference sequence). V lost 5 bases and J 7 bases, leaving 24 bases between the germline ends.

The CDR3 loop is CASSSRVTEQYF. CDR3 nucleotide sequence: TGTGCCAGCAGCTCCAGGGTCACCGAGCAGTACTTC. The V call is TRBV11-3, the J call TRBJ2-7; TRBD1 is a possible D gene (5 bases). The germline CDR1 and CDR2 sequences are SGHNT and YENEEA. The CDR3 length is 12 residues. Trimming pared 4 bases from V and 6 bases from J, leaving 10 bases between.

This clone has just a few counts. The genes are TRBV11-2 and TRBJ2-1, with 13 bases aligning to TRBD2. The V gene end was trimmed by 1 base and the J gene end by 7 bases; junction bases not matched to a gene: 10. This CDR3 has 18 amino acids. Per germline, CDR1 SGHAT and CDR2 FQNNGV. Here the CDR3 reads CASSLGTSGRAFRNEQFF. DNA of the CDR3: TGTGCCAGCAGCTTAGGAACTAGCGGGAGGGCCTTTAGGAATGAGCAGTTCTTC. The full variable domain, rest sourced from reference TRBV11-2 and TRBJ2-1, is EAGVAQSPRYKIIEKRQSVAFWCNPISGHATLYWYQQILGQGPKLLIQFQNNGVVDDSQLPKDRFSAERLKGVDSTLKIQPAKLEDSAVYLCASSLGTSGRAFRNEQFFGPGTRLTVL.

The rearrangement joins TRBV6-1 to TRBJ2-5; 13 nucleotides match TRBD2. Matching the DNA end better, TRBJ2-7 makes the J call doubtful. CDR3 length equals 18 residues. The germline V gene has CDR1 MNHNS and CDR2 SASEGT. The CDR3 nucleotides read TGTGCCAGCAGTGAAGAACTAGCGGGAGGGGGCCCCTACTACGAGCAGTACTTC. Protein: CASSEELAGGGPYYEQYF.

This rearrangement joins TRBV6-1 to TRBJ2-3, with TRBD1 identical over 7 bases. Germline trimming cut 8 bases from V and 2 bases from J; bases unmatched to any gene: 7. The germline CDR1 and CDR2 sequences are MNHNS and SASEGT. CDR3 length equals 14 residues. The CDR3 here is CASRRQGYTDTQYF. CDR3 sequence (DNA): TGTGCCAGCCGGCGACAGGGATACACAGATACGCAGTATTTT.

This rearrangement joins TRBV7-2 to TRBJ1-3, with a possible D match to TRBD1 (6 bases). The CDR3 sequence is 15 residues long. Germline CDR1 reads SGHTA; CDR2 reads FQGNSA. Trimming left V 5 bases short and J 4 bases short, with 15 bases between. The CDR3 nucleotides read TGTGCCAGCAGCCGAACAGGGTGGGCAGGAAACACCATATATTTT. Translating gives CASSRTGWAGNTIYF. Drawing the rest from reference TRBV7-2 and TRBJ1-3, the complete variable domain is GAGVSQSPSNKVTEKGKDVELRCDPISGHTALYWYRQSLGQGLEFLIYFQGNSAPDKSGLPSDRFSAERTGGSVSTLTIQRTQQEDSAVYLCASSRTGWAGNTIYFGEGSWLTVV.